A selection of T cell receptor beta chains follows, all from one sample in a study of blood T cells in healthy people across ages. In TCRdb, the 5' RACE reads were re-called with MiXCR into one record per CDR3 protein. The sample lists about 930,000 distinct CDR3 sequences, 25% to 35% occurring once. Separately, the same data were catalogued under a study of T cells of mothers and their children.

The sequenced sample was blood. These receptors originate from a woman between 40 and 50 years old in good health. Each CDR3 is given with its conserved first and last residue. A D gene is named only where the DNA matches it firmly. The size of a clone is reported for some rows only, either as once, few or many, or as a class for expanded clones.

.	TRBV4-1	TRBJ1-2	many	CASSQDQDRYYGYTF	TGCGCCAGCAGCCAAGATCAAGACCGCTATTATGGCTACACCTTC
TRBD1	TRBV18	TRBJ1-6	many	CASSPLDRGNSPLHF	TGTGCCAGCTCCCCACTAGACAGGGGAAATTCACCCCTCCACTTT
TRBD2	TRBV19	TRBJ2-4	many	CASAPPGAGGPKNIQYF	TGTGCCAGTGCCCCTCCTGGGGCGGGGGGCCCCAAAAACATTCAGTACTTC
TRBD1	TRBV2	TRBJ2-7	few	CASIVGTGDYEQYF	TGTGCCAGCATCGTCGGGACAGGGGACTACGAGCAGTACTTC
.	TRBV24-1	TRBJ1-1	.	CATSDYPATEAFF	TGTGCCACCAGTGATTATCCGGCCACTGAAGCTTTCTTT
TRBD1	TRBV12-3/TRBV12-4	TRBJ2-7	few	CASSPGTGAGEQYF	TGTGCCAGCTCACCTGGGACAGGGGCCGGGGAGCAGTACTTC
.	TRBV4-3	TRBJ2-3	many	CASARGSSTDTQYF	TGCGCCAGCGCCCGGGGATCTAGCACAGATACGCAGTATTTT
.	TRBV7-9	TRBJ2-3	.	CASSLGVTPSTDTQYF	TGTGCCAGCAGCTTAGGGGTGACGCCTAGCACAGATACGCAGTATTTT
.	TRBV3-1	TRBJ2-5	many	CASSQDEKTQYF	TGTGCCAGCAGCCAAGACGAGAAGACCCAGTACTTC
.	TRBV20-1	TRBJ1-1	many	CSAREGGTEAFF	TGCAGTGCTAGAGAAGGGGGCACTGAAGCTTTCTTT
.	TRBV7-3	TRBJ1-1	.	CTAQPLTGPEAFF	TGTACTGCCCAACCCCTCACGGGCCCTGAAGCTTTCTTT
.	TRBV7-6	TRBJ2-7	.	CASSLSRAGEQYF	TGTGCCAGCAGCTTAAGTCGGGCGGGAGAGCAGTACTTC
.	TRBV5-1	TRBJ1-4	.	CASSWVAGTEKLFF	TGCGCCAGCAGCTGGGTGGCAGGGACTGAAAAACTGTTTTTT
.	TRBV14	TRBJ2-1	few	CASSQEPIPKVVHEQFF	TGTGCCAGCAGCCAAGAGCCGATCCCAAAAGTAGTACACGAGCAGTTCTTC
TRBD1	TRBV7-9	TRBJ2-6	few	CASSFLPGQGDTGANVLTF	TGTGCCAGCAGCTTTCTCCCGGGACAGGGGGATACTGGGGCCAACGTCCTGACTTTC
.	TRBV2	TRBJ1-5	.	CASRSREGGSNQPQHF	TGTGCCAGCAGATCGCGCGAGGGCGGAAGCAATCAGCCCCAGCATTTT
TRBD1	TRBV7-2	TRBJ2-5	many	CASSLDRIEETQYF	TGTGCCAGCAGCTTGGACAGGATAGAAGAGACCCAGTACTTC
TRBD1	TRBV9	TRBJ2-1	few	CASSVAGDSSYNEQFF	TGTGCCAGCAGCGTAGCCGGGGACAGCTCCTACAATGAGCAGTTCTTC
TRBD1	TRBV6-2/TRBV6-3	TRBJ2-5	many	CASTPDRGLSLRQETQYF	TGTGCCAGCACTCCCGACAGGGGGCTTTCCCTTCGCCAAGAGACCCAGTACTTC
.	TRBV20-1	TRBJ2-1	.	CSARTILNEQFF	TGCAGTGCTAGGACGATACTGAATGAGCAGTTCTTC
.	TRBV10-3	TRBJ1-1	once	CAIVQNLLNTEAFF	TGTGCCATCGTGCAGAATCTTTTGAACACTGAAGCTTTCTTT
TRBD2	TRBV5-1	TRBJ2-3	many	CASSFQRGDTDTQYF	TGCGCCAGCAGTTTTCAGCGGGGGGACACAGATACGCAGTATTTT
.	TRBV12-3/TRBV12-4	TRBJ2-1	many	CASTNTLGQGPYNEQFF	TGTGCCAGCACAAATACCCTCGGGCAGGGTCCCTACAATGAGCAGTTCTTC
.	TRBV7-2	TRBJ2-1	few	CASSPPMDNEQFF	TGTGCCAGCAGCCCCCCTATGGACAATGAGCAGTTCTTC
TRBD2	TRBV7-2	TRBJ2-7	many	CASSFGSGASYEQYF	TGTGCCAGCAGCTTTGGTAGCGGGGCAAGCTACGAGCAGTACTTC
TRBD1	TRBV4-3	TRBJ2-7	many	CASSFRGQGDLNYEQYF	TGCGCCAGCAGCTTCCGTGGACAGGGAGATTTGAACTACGAGCAGTACTTC
.	TRBV28	TRBJ2-4	.	CASSFIGRELREQYF	TGTGCCAGCAGTTTTATTGGCAGGGAATTAAGGGAGCAGTACTTC
.	TRBV4-3	TRBJ1-6	few	CASSREGGNSPLHF	TGCGCCAGCAGCCGAGAAGGGGGGAATTCACCCCTCCACTTT
.	TRBV5-1	TRBJ2-5	many	CASSPGTSQETQYF	TGCGCCAGCAGTCCCGGGACTTCGCAAGAGACCCAGTACTTC
TRBD1	TRBV7-2	TRBJ1-2	few	CASSGQTGTYGYTF	TGTGCCAGCAGCGGACAGACAGGGACCTATGGCTACACCTTC
TRBD2	TRBV5-1	TRBJ2-5	many	CASSSDRRLAGGGQETQYF	TGCGCCAGCAGCTCCGATAGAAGACTAGCGGGGGGCGGCCAAGAGACCCAGTACTTC
.	TRBV29-1	TRBJ2-7	.	CSVEGGGLNSYEQYF	TGCAGCGTTGAAGGGGGGGGGCTTAATTCCTACGAGCAGTACTTC
TRBD2	TRBV19	TRBJ2-1	.	CATGWGGAYNEQFF	TGTGCCACCGGGTGGGGGGGAGCCTACAATGAGCAGTTCTTC
TRBD1	TRBV29-1	TRBJ2-3	many	CSLWDQGADTQYF	TGCTCGCTGTGGGATCAGGGGGCAGATACGCAGTATTTT
.	TRBV5-5	TRBJ2-1	few	CASSLGRDKAYNEQFF	TGTGCCAGCAGCCTGGGGAGGGACAAAGCCTACAATGAGCAGTTCTTC
.	TRBV7-2	TRBJ1-1	few	CASREHLGLPNTEAFF	TGTGCCAGCCGGGAGCATTTAGGCCTTCCAAACACTGAAGCTTTCTTT
.	TRBV18	TRBJ2-6	.	CASSPAPSGANVLTF	TGTGCCAGCTCACCAGCCCCATCTGGGGCCAACGTCCTGACTTTC
.	TRBV6-6	TRBJ2-5	many	CATRLVGNQETQYF	TGTGCCACCCGTCTAGTAGGGAACCAAGAGACCCAGTACTTC
.	TRBV27	TRBJ2-7	.	CASSFQVGSYEQYF	TGTGCCAGCAGTTTTCAAGTGGGCTCCTACGAGCAGTACTTC
TRBD2	TRBV20-1	TRBJ2-1	.	CSAGSGNNNEQFF	TGCAGTGCTGGTAGCGGGAATAACAATGAGCAGTTCTTC
.	TRBV27	TRBJ2-7	few	CASSFARSYYEQYF	TGTGCCAGCAGTTTCGCCCGTAGTTACTACGAGCAGTACTTC
.	TRBV4-3	TRBJ2-1	.	CASGQEGGAIYNEQFF	TGCGCCAGCGGCCAAGAGGGGGGGGCGATCTACAATGAGCAGTTCTTC